This T cell receptor (beta chain) emerged from a study of blood T cell repertoires in COVID-19. For the study at large: The United States, Italy and Spain supplied acute and convalescent COVID-19 samples. The cDNA or gDNA used as material had been derived from T cells, B-cell-depleted T cells, or PBMCs.

Per the original methods: Estimation of nucleated cell counts relied on the amplification of reference gene primers. Using immunoSEQ multiplex PCR, the repertoire was profiled, and TCRdb retains in-frame clones only, with some absent. D and trimming come from the DNA, and the V and J calls and clone size come from that table. The data show roughly 47,000 clones, about 89% seen once. The germline V gene has CDR1 LGHDT and CDR2 YNNKEL (reference sequence). The ends were cut back, 1 base at V and 4 bases at J, with 20 bases in the middle. The length of the CDR3 is 18 residues. This TCR came from a man aged 70-80 years with active COVID-19. Sequencing used peripheral blood. J is TRBJ2-1 and V is TRBV3-1 (or the pseudogene TRBV3-2); D is possibly TRBD2 (5 bases). CDR3: CASSQGPALVREYNEQFF. The CDR3, as DNA: TGTGCCAGCAGCCAAGGACCTGCACTAGTTAGAGAATACAATGAGCAGTTCTTC.